This entry features one T cell receptor (beta chain) sequence. The clone's antigen remains unknown. Base qualities are missing; no much larger clone stands one base away. The sample is drawn from a study of cytomegalovirus exposure and HLA in healthy donors (dated by TCRdb to the late 2010s). At the level of the whole study: An earlier analysis of about 530 of the donors reported 250 to 350 Gb of sequence data and 117 million unique TCR beta sequences obtained from roughly 180 million T cells. Donor age, sex, ethnicity and CMV serostatus were compiled together with the repertoire data. The later analysis used no new phenotypic data to find candidate immune exposures, relying instead on TCR beta sequences and their occurrence across donors. Both class I and class II loci were covered by HLA typing, at four-digit resolution. The study aimed to test whether cataloging public T cell receptors could reveal signatures of past pathogen exposure. To study patterns of TCR occurrence, a later analysis re-analyzed previously published TCR beta repertoires from 550 to 800 donors and added high-resolution HLA genotyping. All discovery cohort repertoires had been generated using a single sequencing platform. Roughly 300 gigabases of sequencing data and around 80 million unique TCR sequences made up an early release that covered approximately 650 HLA-typed donors. The study profiled the T cell repertoires of 550 to 700 subjects by immunosequencing and related them to cytomegalovirus serostatus. Typing coverage varied by locus: about 620-630 donors for A, B, C, DRB1 and DQB1; roughly 510 for DQA1; about 600 for DPA1; more than 450 for DPB1. The study combined high-throughput TCR immunosequencing, statistical association of individual TCRs with disease status, and machine learning to predict cytomegalovirus infection status. In a later genetic analysis, genome-wide SNP genotypes for 398 of the 666 donors were used, and that subset was treated as a discovery cohort. The genetic ancestry cluster associated with self-reported Caucasian donors included 80% to 90% of the 350 to 500 genotyped donors. Across around 400 genotyped donors of the cohort, an average of about 250,000 unique TCR beta nucleotide sequences per donor were sequenced, and 15% to 20% of those sequences were non-productive. To decide whether each TCR beta V gene segment behaved as functional or pseudogenic, an earlier analysis of fewer than 750 of the donors relied on high-throughput TCR beta sequencing. Besides the first cohort of 500 to 700 subjects, a separate validation cohort made up of 120 different subjects was used. Roughly 5 DR-DQ haplotypes were handled as single units for association and clustering, since linkage in the cohort was strong.

The cohort was made up of approximately 670 healthy bone marrow donors. At the time of sampling, all cohort members were nominally healthy, though unrecorded immune exposures were likely present. The donor was CMV seropositive and was included in the group of around 300 seropositive cohort members. A peripheral blood sample was collected from each donor, and TCR beta sequencing was performed on peripheral blood mononuclear cells. The Qiagen DNeasy Blood Extraction Kit was used to extract genomic DNA from the blood cell samples. Overall results and qualifications from the work: The authors suggested that the approach could potentially be generalized to other disease states and immunological phenotypes. Because HLA typing was missing for some donors at each locus, association tests included only the typed subset. In an earlier analysis of roughly 560 of the donors, most TCR beta V segments were observed in productive rearrangements about 87% or about 30% of the time, broadly matching IMGT annotations. Compared with the approximately 710-donor mean, donors in an Asian-associated ancestry cluster had fewer N-insertions in productive TCRs, according to a later genetic analysis. Across donors, most TCR sequences were observed very rarely, whereas some public TCRs were present in many individuals. In vitro tests confirmed that a few of the cytomegalovirus-associated TCR beta chains recognize cytomegalovirus antigens. The earlier analysis of 587 of the donors excluded fewer than 20 rarely observed V segments, including chromosome 9 orphons, because counts were too low. Some IMGT-functional V segments, including TRBV6-2 and TRBV6-3, could not be told apart with the 87-base-pair reads, so those segments were excluded. A group of highly shared sequence variants was considered likely to be a technical artifact of the sequencing pipeline. Only TCR beta chains were sequenced in this cohort, and the absence of alpha or paired-chain data limited detectable features. Cytomegalovirus status was reported to be diagnosed by the classifier with high specificity and sensitivity in both the original and validation cohorts. Presence/absence analyses assumed roughly uniform sequencing depth across donors, an assumption that may not hold. Most CMV-associated TCR beta chains appeared to be HLA-restricted in a later analysis, and the HLA associations seemed to be driven largely by CMV exposure. The study listed around 160 TCR beta chains as associated with cytomegalovirus. Linkage disequilibrium might explain the correlated functional status among segregating V segments, but an unknown experimental factor could not be excluded. A later analysis found that HLA-associated TCR beta chains were more clonally expanded and had lower generation probabilities than equally common non-associated chains. For the cohort, immune exposure information was limited to CMV serostatus. A later analysis found that TCR association rates varied across HLA loci, with DRB1 alleles showing the most associated TCRs and HLA-C alleles the fewest. V-gene and J-gene trimming of TCR beta chains was associated with a missense DCLRE1C variant in a later genetic analysis, and the association was replicated in an independent cohort. Several of the top co-occurrence clusters appeared to be linked to parvovirus B19, influenza, CMV and Epstein-Barr virus, according to a later analysis. A later analysis associated around 16,000 TCR beta sequences with specific HLA alleles at a false discovery rate of 0.05. A further reported finding was that TCR beta sequences accurately predicted the HLA-A and HLA-B alleles for most subjects in the first cohort. Strong co-occurrence of HLA alleles, especially DR and DQ, made assigning TCR associations to individual alleles difficult.

The cysteine opens and the phenylalanine closes a CDR3 of 13 amino acids. Only CDR3 DNA remains: 39 bases, in frame from the first base. CDR1 and CDR2 were assigned from the germline V gene as MDHEN and SYDVKM. The junction shows trimming of 10 bases on V and 3 bases on J, and the gene matches do not reach 7 bases of it. Library generation was performed with the immunoSEQ multiplex PCR assay. A mixture of 60 forward primers for TCR Vbeta segments and 13 reverse primers for TCR Jbeta segments was used in the multiplex PCR. A multiplex PCR assay on genomic DNA amplified the CDR3 region of rearranged TCR beta genes. On the Illumina HiSeq System, the amplified TCR beta libraries were sequenced as 87-base-pair reads. In the original analysis: A later analysis tallied around 87 million unique TCR beta chains across the 600 to 700 repertoires, and about 10 million of those chains were shared by two or more donors. Raw reads were error-corrected and collapsed into unique sequences with a nearest-neighbor algorithm that merged closely related sequences to remove PCR and sequencing errors. Alignment of CDR3 sequences to IMGT reference sequences was used to assign V, D and J gene segments. For a sequence to be retained, a match of at least six nucleotides to both a V gene segment and a J gene segment was required. Rearrangements were classified as productive when the CDR3 lacked stop codons and remained in frame with V and J, and all other rearrangements were classified as non-productive. Following IMGT convention, CDR3 was defined as the stretch from the second conserved V-encoded cysteine up to the conserved J-encoded phenylalanine. The earlier analysis of 500 to 750 of the donors excluded any sequence lacking an unambiguous match to a single V gene segment. An earlier analysis of several hundred of the donors called V segments functional above 56.7% productive rearrangements and segregating when the between-donor standard deviation exceeded 5%. A statistical classification framework was built for diagnosing cytomegalovirus status from the catalog of TCR beta chain sequences. In a later analysis, V and J genes were assigned by comparing TCR nucleotide sequences against IMGT/GENE-DB human TR gene sequences. A later analysis assigned CDR3 sequences and most-parsimonious VDJ recombination scenarios with the TCRdist pipeline. In a later analysis, every TCR beta chain was defined by the combination of its CDR3 amino acid sequence and its V-gene family, and reads without a unique V-gene family were dropped. A later analysis removed 450 to 600 highly shared, low-generation-probability nucleotide sequences to deal with suspected cross-contamination and a sequencing artifact. In a later analysis, a clonal expansion index was calculated for each public chain from normalized within-repertoire ranks of inferred template counts. Generation probabilities in a later analysis came from a VDJ recombination model fitted to out-of-frame rearrangements, and those results were checked against IGoR. Hypergeometric tests were used in a later analysis to score TCR-TCR, TCR-HLA and TCR-CMV co-occurrence, with a repertoire-size bias correction applied to the TCR pairs. In a later analysis, false discovery rates were estimated by permuting HLA or CMV assignments 20 times. In a later analysis, co-occurring TCRs were grouped with DBSCAN, and TCRdist sequence similarity was added when clustering was performed within HLA-allele-positive subsets. Co-occurrence clustering excluded repertoires with fewer than 30,000 or more than 120,000 public chains, plus five with anomalous nucleotide sharing. TCRdb re-hosts the immuneACCESS table, in-frame sequences only. Its copies lack some clones; in the studies checked, an unresolved V gene accounts for under half of them, and the cause for the rest is not known. V, J and clone size derive from that table, while D and trimming were established from the DNA sequence. The sample table lists over 90,000 clones, roughly 74% of them with a count of one. In total, the top ten clones hold approximately 3% of the sample.

This receptor was taken from a female donor in good health and CMV-seropositive. The sequenced sample was PBMCs. In this chain, TRBV28 is recombined with TRBJ2-7; 9 nucleotides in the junction match TRBD1. The nucleotide sequence is TGTGCCACAAGGAGGACAGGGGACTACGAGCAGTACTTC. This codes for CATRRTGDYEQYF.